This TCR beta chain was sequenced during a study of patients and donors after allogeneic stem cell transplantation. The CDR3 is 17 amino acids. Trimming removed 6 bases from V and 4 bases from J; junction bases left unmatched: 18. Germline V gene lookup returns CDR1 SQVTM and CDR2 ANQGSEA. MiXCR was run by TCRdb on the RT-PCR reads, yielding one entry per CDR3 protein. The table lists about 410,000 distinct CDR3 sequences, 16% of them singletons. Of note for this clonotype: Just one base apart from a much larger clone, this may be a read error.

This clonotype was obtained from a human donor who was either an allogeneic HSCT recipient or a stem cell or donor lymphocyte infusion donor (not recorded which). It is not recorded whose cells these are; they may come from a transplant donor. Sequencing was done on a sample of blood, either unsorted or a sorted T cell fraction (not recorded which). The V gene is TRBV29-1, the J gene TRBJ2-3; 8 bases agree with TRBD1. The CDR3 nucleotides read TGCAGCGTGGTATTTCGACAGGGGCTCGTTAGGGCAGATACGCAGTATTTT. As protein: CSVVFRQGLVRADTQYF.